This is a list of T cell receptor beta chains from one sample in a study of blood T cell repertoires in COVID-19. Sequenced by immunoSEQ multiplex PCR; TCRdb stores in-frame clones only, minus some. The table includes approximately 310,000 clones, around 87% detected once. Sequencing was performed on peripheral blood. Receptor source: a woman between 50 and 59 years old who had recovered from COVID-19. Both conserved end residues are part of each CDR3. The D gene is left open where the match is weak. Size tells how often a clone was seen (once, few, many) or the class of an expanded clone, and some rows leave it out.

d_gene	abundance	v_gene	j_gene	CDR3nt	CDR3aa
TRBD1	-	TRBV4-3	TRBJ1-2	TGCGCCAGCAGCCTGACGAGGACAGGGCTTTATGGCTACACCTTC	CASSLTRTGLYGYTF
-	-	TRBV19	TRBJ2-1	TGTGCCTCACAAGCGGATCGGAACAGCTACAATGAGCAGTTCTTC	CASQADRNSYNEQFF
-	-	TRBV5-1	TRBJ2-2	TGCGCCAGCAGCCCCGGAGGAACCGGGGAGCTGTTTTTT	CASSPGGTGELFF
-	-	TRBV12-3/TRBV12-4	TRBJ1-1	TGTGCCAGCAGTTCTCGGGGGAACACTGAAGCTTTCTTT	CASSSRGNTEAFF
-	-	TRBV7-2	TRBJ2-3	TGTGCCAGCAGCTTAGGGCGGGGTTCAGATACGCAGTATTTT	CASSLGRGSDTQYF
-	-	TRBV4-3	TRBJ2-7	TGCGCCAGCAGCAAATATGTAGCCCGTCCCGGTAGCTCCTACGAGCAGTACTTC	CASSKYVARPGSSYEQYF
TRBD1	-	TRBV6-6	TRBJ1-1	TGTGCCAGCAGTTCCTATACAGGGGAAAAGGCTGAAGCTTTCTTT	CASSSYTGEKAEAFF
-	-	TRBV7-5	TRBJ1-1	TGTGCCAGAAGGTCCGAGGACAAGAACACTGAAGCTTTCTTT	CARRSEDKNTEAFF
TRBD1	-	TRBV11-2	TRBJ2-1	TGTGCCAGCAGCTTAGGACAGGGGCCAGGGGATGAGCAGTTCTTC	CASSLGQGPGDEQFF
TRBD2	-	TRBV5-6	TRBJ2-7	TGTGCCAGCAGCTTGGCCCTAGCGGGGACGTCCTACGAGCAGTACTTC	CASSLALAGTSYEQYF
-	-	TRBV15	TRBJ1-1	TGTGCCACCAGCAGAGCCCCAGGGCGCGGCACTGAAGCTTTCTTT	CATSRAPGRGTEAFF
-	once	TRBV3-1/TRBV3-2	TRBJ1-1	TGTGCCAGCAGCCAGGGTGACCCGGGAAAAGGGGGGGTGAACACTGAAGCTTTCTTT	CASSQGDPGKGGVNTEAFF
-	-	TRBV30	TRBJ1-4	TGTGCCTGGAGTGGCGCCATCGGGTACGAAAAACTGTTTTTT	CAWSGAIGYEKLFF
TRBD2	-	TRBV7-9	TRBJ2-3	TGTGCCAGCAGCGCCGGGCGGGGGAGCACAGATACGCAGTATTTT	CASSAGRGSTDTQYF
TRBD2	-	TRBV3-1/TRBV3-2	TRBJ2-7	TGTGCCAGCAGTTACGATGGGGGGGCCTACGAGCAGTACTTC	CASSYDGGAYEQYF
-	-	TRBV21-1	TRBJ1-1	TGTGCCAGCAGCCCAGGGGATTTTTTGAACACTGAAGCTTTCTTT	CASSPGDFLNTEAFF
-	-	TRBV4-2	TRBJ2-5	TGTGCCAGCAGCCAAGACAGTCAAGAGACCCAGTACTTC	CASSQDSQETQYF
-	-	TRBV18	TRBJ2-6	TGTGCCAGCTCACCCCCCTACGGTACAGTTTCCTACTCTGGGGCCAACGTCCTGACTTTC	CASSPPYGTVSYSGANVLTF
-	-	TRBV5-3	TRBJ1-1	TGTGCCAGAAGAAAGAAGGCAGGGAGGGGAGAGAACACTGAAGCTTTCTTT	CARRKKAGRGENTEAFF
-	-	TRBV28	TRBJ1-1	TGTGCCAGCAGTTCGGCCCTAAGGGGTATGAACACTGAAGCTTTCTTT	CASSSALRGMNTEAFF
-	once	TRBV30	TRBJ2-6	TGTGCCTGGAGTCCCGGGATGCCTGGGGCCAACGTCCTGACTTTC	CAWSPGMPGANVLTF
-	-	TRBV9	TRBJ1-2	TGTGCCAGCAGCGGGCCCGAAACCTATGGCTACACCTTC	CASSGPETYGYTF
TRBD1	-	TRBV4-2	TRBJ2-1	TGTGCCAGCAGCCAGGACAGGGTTGGAAATGAGCAGTTCTTC	CASSQDRVGNEQFF
TRBD2	-	TRBV27	TRBJ2-7	TGTGCCAGCAGTCCCTCGGGACTATTATACGAGCAGTACTTC	CASSPSGLLYEQYF
TRBD1	-	TRBV7-2	TRBJ2-7	TGTGCCAGCAGCTCGGGACAGGGGTTCTACGAGCAGTACTTC	CASSSGQGFYEQYF
-	-	TRBV24-1	TRBJ1-4	TGTGCCACCAGTGATTCGGGAGTCGCTGAAAAACTGTTTTTT	CATSDSGVAEKLFF
-	-	TRBV5-6	TRBJ1-5	TGTGCCAGCAGCTCCTCTAGGGGATTTCAGCCCCAGCATTTT	CASSSSRGFQPQHF
TRBD1	-	TRBV7-9	TRBJ1-4	TGTGCCAGCAGCTTGGACAGGGCGTTGGAAAAACTGTTTTTT	CASSLDRALEKLFF
-	few	TRBV7-9	TRBJ2-7	TGTGCCAGCAGCTTACAGCAGGGCCACGAGCAGTACTTC	CASSLQQGHEQYF
-	-	TRBV10-3	TRBJ2-7	TGTGCCATCAGAACTACAGGGTTAGATCAGTACTTC	CAIRTTGLDQYF
-	-	TRBV29-1	TRBJ1-1	TGCAGCGTTATAGGACAGACGAACACTGAAGCTTTCTTT	CSVIGQTNTEAFF
-	-	TRBV27	TRBJ1-5	TGTGCCAGCAGTTGGGGGGGGAATCAGCCCCAGCATTTT	CASSWGGNQPQHF
-	-	TRBV7-9	TRBJ1-1	TGTGCCAGCAGCCCTGGGGGCTTGGGGGACACTGAAGCTTTCTTT	CASSPGGLGDTEAFF
-	-	TRBV21-1	TRBJ1-1	TGTGCCAGCAGCATGGACTGGGACAGTAGGGGGATGAACACTGAAGCTTTCTTT	CASSMDWDSRGMNTEAFF
-	once	TRBV6-5	TRBJ2-1	TGTGCCAGCAGTACCTTTGCGGGGTCCTACAATGAGCAGTTCTTC	CASSTFAGSYNEQFF
-	once	TRBV3-1/TRBV3-2	TRBJ1-4	TGTGCCAGCAGCCAAGATTCGGCCAGGTCTAATGAAAAACTGTTTTTT	CASSQDSARSNEKLFF
TRBD2	-	TRBV5-4	TRBJ2-7	TGTGCCAGCACCCCCGGGACTAGTGACGACGAGCAGTACTTC	CASTPGTSDDEQYF
TRBD1	-	TRBV28	TRBJ1-2	TGTGCCAGCAGTTCTGGAATCCGGGACAGGGTAGGCTACACCTTC	CASSSGIRDRVGYTF
-	-	TRBV7-9	TRBJ1-1	TGTGCCAGCAGCTTACACGGGAACACTGAAGCTTTCTTT	CASSLHGNTEAFF
-	few	TRBV3-1/TRBV3-2	TRBJ2-3	TGTGCCAGCAGCCAAGGACTAGAATCGCAGTATTTT	CASSQGLESQYF
TRBD2	-	TRBV7-9	TRBJ2-2	TGTGCCACCCAATCGGGAGGGCCTACCGGGGAGCTGTTTTTT	CATQSGGPTGELFF
-	-	TRBV7-8	TRBJ2-1	TGTGCCAGCAGCCCCCTAGAGGACTCCTACAATGAGCAGTTCTTC	CASSPLEDSYNEQFF
-	once	TRBV5-5	TRBJ2-2	TGTGCCAGCAGCTCCGCACAGGGAATCAGCACCGGGGAGCTGTTTTTT	CASSSAQGISTGELFF
-	-	TRBV6-6	TRBJ1-2	TGTGCCAGCAGTTACTTAGATGGCTACACCTTC	CASSYLDGYTF
-	few	TRBV5-1	TRBJ2-1	TGCGCCAGCAGCGCGGAGGGGATCGGCGAGCAGTTCTTC	CASSAEGIGEQFF
TRBD2	-	TRBV6-1	TRBJ2-1	TGTGCCAGCAGTGAGGGCGGGGGGGCGCATGAGCAGTTCTTC	CASSEGGGAHEQFF